The rows below give T cell receptor beta chains drawn from one sample of a study of blood T cell repertoires in COVID-19. Assay used: immunoSEQ multiplex PCR; TCRdb lists only in-frame clones, some missing. The sample has more than 75,000 clones; around 88% are singletons. The sample consisted of peripheral blood. These receptors all come from a woman aged 80 or over with acute or convalescent COVID-19. Both conserved end residues are part of each CDR3. Clone size appears in some rows only: once, few, many, or a class for an expanded clone.

j_call: TRBJ2-2
v_call: TRBV7-9
clone_size: NA
cdr3_aa: CASSLHTGELFF

j_call: TRBJ2-7
v_call: TRBV19
clone_size: NA
cdr3_aa: CASRSSGRAFGEQYF

j_call: TRBJ2-5
v_call: TRBV10-3
clone_size: NA
cdr3_aa: CAISEREGETQYF

j_call: TRBJ1-3
v_call: TRBV19
clone_size: NA
cdr3_aa: CATSMAQGGNTIYF

j_call: TRBJ2-7
v_call: TRBV2
clone_size: NA
cdr3_aa: CASRRGTYEQYF

j_call: TRBJ2-7
v_call: TRBV5-1
clone_size: NA
cdr3_aa: CASGSGTYEQYF

j_call: TRBJ2-3
v_call: TRBV19
clone_size: NA
cdr3_aa: CASSIPMRTDTQYF

j_call: TRBJ1-6
v_call: TRBV30
clone_size: NA
cdr3_aa: CAWSVGSTSSYNSPLHF

j_call: TRBJ2-3
v_call: TRBV7-6
clone_size: few
cdr3_aa: CASSLGTGLTDTQYF

j_call: TRBJ2-1
v_call: TRBV19
clone_size: NA
cdr3_aa: CASSIAASGYNEQFF

j_call: TRBJ1-1
v_call: TRBV1
clone_size: once
cdr3_aa: CTSSQEHRGLVEAFF

j_call: TRBJ1-1
v_call: TRBV7-8
clone_size: NA
cdr3_aa: CASSLGGTVGNTEAFF

j_call: TRBJ1-5
v_call: TRBV30
clone_size: NA
cdr3_aa: CAWSEAGVNQPQHF

j_call: TRBJ2-7
v_call: TRBV25-1
clone_size: NA
cdr3_aa: CASSAPGQQTYEQYF

j_call: TRBJ1-1
v_call: TRBV5-6
clone_size: NA
cdr3_aa: CASSQLGGLNTEAFF

j_call: TRBJ2-1
v_call: TRBV27
clone_size: NA
cdr3_aa: CASSLFLASVNEQFF

j_call: TRBJ1-2
v_call: TRBV6-1
clone_size: NA
cdr3_aa: CASSEGGQDGYTF

j_call: TRBJ2-1
v_call: TRBV6-4
clone_size: NA
cdr3_aa: CASSPLGREHNEQFF

j_call: TRBJ2-5
v_call: TRBV4-1
clone_size: NA
cdr3_aa: CASSQDRSGGARKETQYF

j_call: TRBJ1-2
v_call: TRBV12-3/TRBV12-4
clone_size: NA
cdr3_aa: CASSLRQPSGYTF

j_call: TRBJ2-6
v_call: TRBV9
clone_size: NA
cdr3_aa: CASSVEGLSGANVLTF

j_call: TRBJ2-1
v_call: TRBV5-1
clone_size: NA
cdr3_aa: CASSLGQGSEQFF

j_call: TRBJ2-2
v_call: TRBV10-3
clone_size: NA
cdr3_aa: CAIRRTANTGELFF

j_call: TRBJ2-7
v_call: TRBV14
clone_size: NA
cdr3_aa: CASSTGPPAEQYF

j_call: TRBJ2-5
v_call: TRBV28
clone_size: NA
cdr3_aa: CASRTGGGETQYF

j_call: TRBJ1-1
v_call: TRBV7-9
clone_size: NA
cdr3_aa: CASSDRGGGTEAFF

j_call: TRBJ2-1
v_call: TRBV25-1
clone_size: NA
cdr3_aa: CASSEGPPRGEQFF

j_call: TRBJ2-7
v_call: TRBV4-1
clone_size: NA
cdr3_aa: CASSQERLAGEQYF

j_call: TRBJ2-7
v_call: TRBV5-4
clone_size: NA
cdr3_aa: CASSLERTAYEQYF

j_call: TRBJ2-3
v_call: TRBV18
clone_size: NA
cdr3_aa: CASSPYAGGSTDTQYF

j_call: TRBJ2-2
v_call: TRBV5-1
clone_size: NA
cdr3_aa: CASSLAGRPNTGELFF

j_call: TRBJ1-1
v_call: TRBV3-1/TRBV3-2
clone_size: NA
cdr3_aa: CASSQGTGREAFF

j_call: TRBJ1-1
v_call: TRBV5-1
clone_size: NA
cdr3_aa: CASSLETDGAEAFF

j_call: TRBJ1-5
v_call: TRBV2
clone_size: NA
cdr3_aa: CASIGPGGGNQPQHF

j_call: TRBJ1-5
v_call: TRBV18
clone_size: NA
cdr3_aa: CASSSGQDLQPQHF

j_call: TRBJ1-2
v_call: TRBV18
clone_size: NA
cdr3_aa: CASSPTGNYGYTF

j_call: TRBJ1-2
v_call: TRBV28
clone_size: NA
cdr3_aa: CASTEGGGGRNYGYTF

j_call: TRBJ2-7
v_call: TRBV6-5
clone_size: NA
cdr3_aa: CASTRGRAYEQYF

j_call: TRBJ1-2
v_call: TRBV19
clone_size: few
cdr3_aa: CASRKLPGQINYGYTF

j_call: TRBJ2-2
v_call: TRBV7-3
clone_size: NA
cdr3_aa: CASSTPGLGTGELFF

j_call: TRBJ2-3
v_call: TRBV6-1
clone_size: NA
cdr3_aa: CASSEKWGRQASTDTQYF

j_call: TRBJ2-4
v_call: TRBV6-6
clone_size: NA
cdr3_aa: CASSPSQGQGSKNIQYF

j_call: TRBJ2-3
v_call: TRBV5-1
clone_size: NA
cdr3_aa: CASSLELDTQYF

j_call: TRBJ1-2
v_call: TRBV19
clone_size: NA
cdr3_aa: CASSPQTRGGYTF

j_call: TRBJ2-5
v_call: TRBV5-1
clone_size: NA
cdr3_aa: CASSLSLAGYQETQYF

j_call: TRBJ2-5
v_call: TRBV7-3
clone_size: NA
cdr3_aa: CASSPMHWSGETQYF

j_call: TRBJ2-1
v_call: TRBV5-3
clone_size: NA
cdr3_aa: CARSPRASGRNNEQFF

j_call: TRBJ2-3
v_call: TRBV9
clone_size: NA
cdr3_aa: CASSGSGGAMGDTQYF

j_call: TRBJ2-3
v_call: TRBV2
clone_size: NA
cdr3_aa: CASSAFTGVADTQYF

j_call: TRBJ2-2
v_call: TRBV6-2/TRBV6-3
clone_size: NA
cdr3_aa: CASSAGGSTGELFF

j_call: TRBJ1-1
v_call: TRBV2
clone_size: NA
cdr3_aa: CASSSEFMNTEAFF